The 29 T cell receptor beta chains listed next were all sequenced from one sample in a study of T cell responses to AZD1222 COVID-19 vaccine. This table comes from immunoSEQ multiplex PCR, and its TCRdb copy is limited to in-frame clones, with some not included. Of 95,000 to 150,000 clones listed, approximately 90% are singletons. The sample consisted of peripheral blood, taken on day 0 of AZD1222 vaccination. The receptor source for this set is an adult in good health.

The chain has TRBV28 and TRBJ2-7, with no clear D. Per the germline V gene, CDR1 is MDHEN and CDR2 is SYDVKM. The CDR3 has 13 amino acids. V shed 3 bases and J shed 0 bases, with 6 bases lying between them. The CDR3 DNA sequence: TGTGCCAGCAGTTTCCCAGGCTCCTACGAGCAGTACTTC. As protein: CASSFPGSYEQYF.

The chain carries TRBV19 and TRBJ1-5, with 10 bases matching TRBD1. In germline, CDR1 is LNHDA, CDR2 SQIVND (reference sequence). V was pared by 4 bases and J by 3 bases, with 3 bases of the junction left unmatched. This CDR3 comprises 15 residues. The CDR3 loop reads CASSKGTGDNQPQHF. The CDR3 coding sequence is TGTGCCAGTAGTAAAGGGACAGGGGACAATCAGCCCCAGCATTTT.

The genes are TRBV28 and TRBJ1-2, with D hard to call. V was pared by 3 bases and J by 2 bases, with 25 bases between. Germline loops: CDR1 MDHEN, CDR2 SYDVKM. The CDR3 loop spans 19 amino acids. The CDR3 nucleotides read TGTGCCAGCAGTTTTGGAATGCTTGAGGTCGCCCACAAGAACTATGGCTACACCTTC. Protein product: CASSFGMLEVAHKNYGYTF.

The rearrangement joins TRBV4-3 to TRBJ2-2; D may match TRBD1 or TRBD2 (5 bases each). Trimming stripped 3 bases from V and 6 bases from J, with 20 bases between. This CDR3 has 17 amino acids. CDR1 is LGHNA, CDR2 YSLEER, per germline. CDR3 loop: CASSQTPRGIAAGELFF. CDR3 sequence (DNA): TGCGCCAGCAGCCAGACCCCCCGGGGCATCGCCGCCGGGGAGCTGTTTTTT.

The chain carries TRBV7-2 and TRBJ2-7; D is undetermined. V lost 1 base, J lost 5 bases, and 15 bases lay in between. Per germline, CDR1 SGHTA and CDR2 FQGNSA. CDR3 size: 15 residues. In DNA form, the CDR3 reads TGTGCCAGCAGCTTAGACGGGCCGACAAGACACGAGCAGTACTTC. This translates into CASSLDGPTRHEQYF.

The chain carries TRBV28 and TRBJ1-5, with TRBD1 identical over 7 bases. CDR1 MDHEN and CDR2 SYDVKM come from the germline V gene. The CDR3 loop spans 15 amino acids. After removal of 6 bases from V and 1 base from J, the junction contained 6 bases not matched to a gene. The CDR3 protein is CASSPRGQSNQPQHF. CDR3 coding DNA: TGTGCCAGCAGCCCACGGGGACAGAGCAATCAGCCCCAGCATTTT.

The chain combines TRBV18 with TRBJ2-2, with a tentative D call TRBD2 (6 bases). This CDR3 has 15 amino acids. The germline CDR1 and CDR2 sequences are KGHSH and LQKENI. Trimming pared 4 bases from V and 4 bases from J, leaving 13 bases between. The DNA of the CDR3 is TGTGCCAGCTCACAGTTCCAGGGAGGCACCGGGGAGCTGTTTTTT. This translates into CASSQFQGGTGELFF.

The chain has TRBV5-1 and TRBJ2-7; D perhaps matches TRBD2 (5 bases). Trimming stripped 2 bases from V and 1 base from J, with 13 bases between. The CDR3 is 15 amino acids. Germline V gene sequence: CDR1 SGHRS, CDR2 YFSETQ. The CDR3 spells CASSFEPRESYEQYF. In DNA, the CDR3 is TGCGCCAGCAGCTTCGAACCCCGGGAATCCTACGAGCAGTACTTC.

V is TRBV7-2 and J is TRBJ1-6, with D uncertain. Trimming removed 2 bases from V and 10 bases from J, with 12 bases in between. CDR3 size: 14 residues. The germline V gene has CDR1 SGHTA and CDR2 FQGNSA. The CDR3 sequence is CASSLKGVDSPLHF. As DNA, the CDR3 is TGTGCCAGCAGCTTAAAAGGCGTCGACTCACCCCTCCACTTT.

The chain joins TRBV27 to TRBJ2-3; D may be TRBD1 (6 bases). The germline CDR1 and CDR2 sequences are MNHEY and SMNVEV (reference sequence). This CDR3 contains 14 residues. V was pared by 4 bases and J by 4 bases, with 12 bases between. This chain's CDR3 is CASSWNRVPDTQYF. DNA for the CDR3: TGTGCCAGCAGTTGGAACAGGGTACCAGATACGCAGTATTTT.

The sample holds one count of this clone. This rearrangement joins TRBV2 to TRBJ2-7; D is uncertain. This CDR3 region has 13 residues. Germline loops: CDR1 SNHLY, CDR2 FYNNEI. V lost 8 bases and J 5 bases, leaving 16 bases between the germline ends. CDR3 sequence: CASSPVRLHEQYF. The DNA of the CDR3 is TGTGCCAGCTCTCCCGTGCGGCTCCACGAGCAGTACTTC.

This clone was recorded only once. The chain uses TRBV19 and TRBJ2-2, with no clear D. This CDR3 is 14 amino acids long. V was trimmed by 4 bases and J by 4 bases, leaving 10 bases between them. Germline CDR1 and CDR2: LNHDA and SQIVND (reference sequence). For the CDR3, the DNA is TGTGCCAGTAGTAGTTCCTACTTCACCGGGGAGCTGTTTTTT. As protein: CASSSSYFTGELFF.

J is TRBJ2-7 and V is TRBV7-9, with 13 bases aligning to TRBD2. CDR1 and CDR2 (germline): SEHNR, FQNEAQ (reference sequence). The V and J ends lost 5 bases and 4 bases, in that order; junction bases with no gene match: 8. The CDR3 totals 16 residues. This CDR3 is CASSPIGLAGEYEQYF. As DNA, the CDR3 is TGTGCCAGCAGCCCCATAGGACTAGCGGGGGAATACGAGCAGTACTTC.

V and J are TRBV6-5 and TRBJ1-2; D is undetermined. This CDR3 comprises 13 residues. Germline values: CDR1 MNHEY, CDR2 SVGAGI. The V gene lost 9 bases and the J gene lost 5 bases, with 16 bases spanning the gap. This chain's CDR3 is CASRVDITYGYTF. CDR3 DNA sequence: TGTGCCAGTAGAGTAGACATTACATATGGCTACACCTTC.

The chain recombines TRBV5-1 with TRBJ2-3, with TRBD2 as a possible D gene (6 bases). Germline values: CDR1 SGHRS, CDR2 YFSETQ. The CDR3 length is 16 residues. V dropped 5 bases and J dropped 6 bases, with 22 bases sitting between them. The CDR3 DNA sequence: TGCGCCAGCAGATCGGGCGGGACGAGCTCATTCGATACGCAGTATTTT. Translating it yields CASRSGGTSSFDTQYF. The full variable domain, in which reference TRBV5-1 and TRBJ2-3 provide the parts outside the CDR3, is KAGVTQTPRYLIKTRGQQVTLSCSPISGHRSVSWYQQTPGQGLQFLFEYFSETQRNKGNFPGRFSGRQFSNSRSEMNVSTLELGDSALYLCASRSGGTSSFDTQYFGPGTRLTVL.

V is TRBV13 and J is TRBJ2-7; 7 nucleotides match TRBD1. The CDR3 has 13 amino acids. V lost 5 bases and J lost 7; bases outside the gene matches: 8. CDR1 and CDR2 from the germline V gene are PRHDT and FYEKMQ (reference sequence). The CDR3: CASSPATGSEQYF. The CDR3 coding sequence is TGTGCCAGCAGCCCCGCGACAGGGTCAGAGCAGTACTTC.

J is TRBJ1-3 and V is TRBV28; D ambiguous. CDR1 is MDHEN, CDR2 SYDVKM, per germline. V was pared by 2 bases and J by 6 bases, with 8 bases between. There are 13 residues in the CDR3. The CDR3 DNA reads TGTGCCAGCAGTTTAGGTTGGGAAAACACCATATATTTT. Protein product: CASSLGWENTIYF.

The chain recombines TRBV5-8 with TRBJ1-2; perhaps TRBD1 as D (5 bases). V was cut by 6 bases and J by 1 base, with 22 bases left in between. This CDR3 has 17 amino acids. Germline V CDR1 and CDR2: SGHTS, YDEGEE. CDR3 nucleotides: TGTGCCAGCACCGTGGGGCCGGGGCCCCCACTTAACTATGGCTACACCTTC. Protein sequence: CASTVGPGPPLNYGYTF.

V is TRBV20-1 and J is TRBJ2-3, with 8 bases fitting TRBD1. Per germline, CDR1 DFQATT and CDR2 SNEGSKA (reference sequence). The CDR3 covers 16 residues. V trimming: 4 bases; J trimming: 3 bases; junction bases outside the gene matches: 12. The CDR3 bases are TGCAGTGCTAATGACAGGGGTCGATCCAGTACAGATACGCAGTATTTT. It yields the protein CSANDRGRSSTDTQYF.

The chain uses TRBV14 and TRBJ2-6; D may correspond to TRBD1 or TRBD2 (5 bases each). The germline CDR1 and CDR2 sequences are SGHDN and FVKESK. Trimming left V 1 base short and J 4 bases short, with 14 bases between. The CDR3 length is 17 residues. The CDR3 spells CASSQVWGISGANVLTF. In DNA, the CDR3 is TGTGCCAGCAGCCAAGTTTGGGGGATCTCCGGGGCCAACGTCCTGACTTTC.

This clone was counted a single time. Germline is not matched at one junction end, which may reflect a read error. The V and J genes are TRBV28 and TRBJ2-7, with D perhaps TRBD1 (5 bases). This CDR3 has 16 residues. Looked up from germline, CDR1 is MDHEN and CDR2 is SYDVKM. DNA of the CDR3: TGTGCCAGCAGTTTGCACCCCCCAGGGTTCTCCAACGAGCAGTACTTC. Protein sequence: CASSLHPPGFSNEQYF.

The J gene is TRBJ2-3, the V gene TRBV5-1; 12 nucleotides agree with TRBD2. The V gene's germline CDR1 is SGHRS and CDR2 YFSETQ. This CDR3 comprises 16 residues. The V gene end was trimmed by 0 bases and the J gene end by 2 bases; junction bases not matched to a gene: 1. CDR3 sequence: CASSLASGGVTDTQYF. Written as DNA, the CDR3 is TGCGCCAGCAGCTTGGCTAGCGGGGGGGTCACAGATACGCAGTATTTT.

The chain couples TRBV2 to TRBJ2-2, with D perhaps TRBD1 (5 bases). CDR1 and CDR2 from the germline V gene are SNHLY and FYNNEI. The CDR3 spans 15 residues. V lost 6 bases and J 2 bases, leaving 13 bases between the germline ends. For the CDR3, the DNA is TGTGCCAGCAGACTGGGGCAGGGAAACACCGGGGAGCTGTTTTTT. Protein sequence: CASRLGQGNTGELFF.

The chain couples TRBV5-1 to TRBJ2-7; TRBD1 might be the D (7 bases). Trimming cost V 4 bases and J 3 bases, with 11 bases left between them. Germline CDR1 is SGHRS and CDR2 is YFSETQ. The CDR3 is 13 amino acids. The DNA for the CDR3 is TGCGCCAGCAGCCGGAGGGACAGCTACGAGCAGTACTTC. Translating it yields CASSRRDSYEQYF. The full variable domain, in which reference TRBV5-1 and TRBJ2-7 provide the parts outside the CDR3, is KAGVTQTPRYLIKTRGQQVTLSCSPISGHRSVSWYQQTPGQGLQFLFEYFSETQRNKGNFPGRFSGRQFSNSRSEMNVSTLELGDSALYLCASSRRDSYEQYFGPGTRLTVT.

The chain carries TRBV5-5 and TRBJ1-2; 7 nucleotides line up with TRBD1. This CDR3 contains 14 residues. Germline V lookup: CDR1 SGHKS, CDR2 YYEKEE (reference sequence). J gave up 6 bases and V 7 bases, and 12 bases lay outside the gene matches. As DNA, the CDR3 is TGTGCCAGCGGGTCAGACAGGGAGGAGAATGGCTACACCTTC. This codes for CASGSDREENGYTF.

The chain is built from TRBV4-1 and TRBJ2-2; D is uncertain. This CDR3 has 12 amino acids. From germline, CDR1 is MGHRA and CDR2 YSYEKL. Trimming took off 6 bases at V and 5 bases at J, with 7 bases between the two ends. The CDR3 is CASRSWTGELFF. Written as DNA, the CDR3 is TGCGCCAGCAGATCGTGGACCGGGGAGCTGTTTTTT.

The chain carries TRBV9 and TRBJ2-1; D is undetermined. The CDR3 is 13 residues long. V was pared by 5 bases and J by 2 bases, with 8 bases between. The germline V gene has CDR1 SGDLS and CDR2 YYNGEE. For the CDR3, the DNA is TGTGCCAGCAGTCGAAGCCCCTACAATGAGCAGTTCTTC. As protein: CASSRSPYNEQFF.

The genes are TRBV6-5 and TRBJ1-2; D is ambiguous. The CDR3 is 13 residues long. V gave up 6 bases and J gave up 1 base, with 9 bases separating them. CDR1 is MNHEY, CDR2 SVGAGI, per germline. The CDR3 sequence: CASSTGINYGYTF. The CDR3 region has the DNA TGTGCCAGCAGCACGGGGATTAACTATGGCTACACCTTC.

This clone was counted a few times. The chain employs TRBV5-4 and TRBJ2-7; 10 bases map to TRBD1. Trimming at V came to 3 bases and at J to 5 bases, leaving 8 bases not matched to a gene. CDR1 is SGHNT, CDR2 YYREEE, per germline (reference sequence). CDR3 size: 15 residues. DNA for the CDR3: TGTGCCAGCAGCTCCCAGGACAGGGGGGTCAACGAGCAGTACTTC. It translates to CASSSQDRGVNEQYF.